Each of the 20 T cell receptor beta chains below was sequenced from the same sample in a study of T-cell memory formation after mild COVID-19. Via MiXCR, TCRdb re-called the 5' RACE reads, giving one row per CDR3 protein. In the table there are around 53,000 distinct CDR3 sequences, 10% to 15% of which are singletons. Sequencing was done on a sample of PBMCs or a T cell subset sorted from them (not recorded which). These receptor sequences come from a man younger than 35 who had mild COVID-19 (a few samples of this study predate the infection). Cell type and time point are not known.

Note on this clonotype: At one end, the junction sequence differs from germline, possibly due to a read error. The V call is TRBV7-9, the J call TRBJ2-1; the D gene could be TRBD1 or TRBD2 (5 bases each). Germline V CDR1 and CDR2: SEHNR, FQNEAQ (reference sequence). The CDR3 has 11 residues. The CDR3 reads CASAERGPAVF. The CDR3 DNA is TGTGCCAGCGCGGAGAGGGGACCGGCGGTCTTC.

V is TRBV30 and J is TRBJ2-5; D ambiguous. With 0 bases removed from V and 5 bases from J, the gap between germline ends came to 7 bases. CDR3 size: 12 residues. The germline V gene has CDR1 GTSNPN and CDR2 SVGIG (reference sequence). This CDR3 reads CAWSVLGETQYF. DNA for the CDR3: TGTGCCTGGAGTGTACTCGGGGAGACCCAGTACTTC.

The chain has TRBV5-5 and TRBJ1-2, with D unresolved. Germline assignment: CDR1 SGHKS and CDR2 YYEKEE (reference sequence). This CDR3 region has 14 residues. Trimming stripped 2 bases from V and 8 bases from J, with 16 bases between. The CDR3 nucleotides are TGTGCCAGCAGCTTAGGGAGGCCAGTGCGAGGCTACACCTTC. Its protein is CASSLGRPVRGYTF.

At least ten counts were recorded for this clonotype. The rearrangement joins TRBV10-3 to TRBJ2-6, with D perhaps assigned TRBD1 or TRBD2 (5 bases each). V lost 6 bases to trimming and J lost 0 bases, with 21 bases between them. Germline V gives CDR1 ENHRY, CDR2 SYGVKD. This CDR3 is built from 19 residues. CDR3 nucleotide sequence: TGTGCCATCAGCCGGGGCGGCCAAGAGGATAGCTCTGGGGCCAACGTCCTGACTTTC. Amino acid sequence: CAISRGGQEDSSGANVLTF.

This clonotype came up many times. The chain links TRBV3-1 to TRBJ1-5; D gene unclear. The CDR3 length is 14 residues. The germline V and J ends were trimmed by 0 bases and 3 bases, with 6 bases remaining between them. Germline CDR1 LGHDT, CDR2 YNNKEL (reference sequence). This CDR3 is CASSQDSTNQPQHF. The DNA for the CDR3 is TGTGCCAGCAGCCAAGATTCCACCAATCAGCCCCAGCATTTT.

The V call is TRBV4-1, the J call TRBJ2-5, with D possibly matching TRBD2 (6 bases). The CDR3 loop spans 15 amino acids. Per germline, CDR1 MGHRA and CDR2 YSYEKL. Trimming pared 3 bases from V and 2 bases from J, leaving 13 bases between. CDR3 sequence: CASSHSPAGQETQYF. In nucleotides, the CDR3 is TGCGCCAGCAGCCATTCCCCGGCGGGGCAAGAGACCCAGTACTTC.

The V call is TRBV20-1, the J call TRBJ1-1; tentative D call: TRBD1 (5 bases). V dropped 5 bases and J dropped 3 bases, with 13 bases sitting between them. Looked up from germline, CDR1 is DFQATT and CDR2 is SNEGSKA (reference sequence). This CDR3 contains 13 residues. The CDR3 sequence is CSARAGTHTEAFF. The CDR3 DNA reads as TGCAGTGCTCGGGCCGGGACTCACACTGAAGCTTTCTTT.

The rearrangement joins TRBV12-3 or TRBV12-4 to TRBJ2-7, with TRBD1 identical over 9 bases. The V gene end was trimmed by 6 bases and the J gene end by 1 base; junction bases not matched to a gene: 4. This CDR3 spans 14 amino acids. CDR3 bases: TGTGCCAGCAGAAGGACAGGGGAGTCCTACGAGCAGTACTTC. Its translation: CASRRTGESYEQYF.

V gene TRBV20-1 combines with J gene TRBJ1-2, with a possible D match to TRBD1 (5 bases). CDR1 is DFQATT, CDR2 SNEGSKA, per germline (reference sequence). V lost 5 bases and J 0 bases, leaving 10 bases between the germline ends. This CDR3 spans 13 amino acids. Here the CDR3 DNA reads TGCAGTGCTCAGGGCAGCTCTAACTATGGCTACACCTTC. Protein sequence: CSAQGSSNYGYTF.

Here the CDR3 reads CASSYSSYEQYV. The CDR3 coding sequence is TGTGCCAGCAGCTATAGCTCCTACGAGCAGTACGTC. The gene calls are TRBV2 and TRBJ2-7; D remains unclear. Trimming pared 6 bases from V and 0 bases from J, leaving 6 bases between. This CDR3 contains 12 residues. CDR1 is SNHLY, CDR2 FYNNEI, per germline.

This chain joins TRBV7-6 and TRBJ2-5; a weak D match, TRBD1 (5 bases). V lost 2 bases and J lost 5, with 6 bases in between. There are 12 residues in the CDR3. CDR1 is SGHVS and CDR2 is FNYEAQ in the germline V gene. The CDR3 reads CASSLNRETQYF. The DNA for the CDR3 is TGTGCCAGCAGCTTAAACAGGGAGACCCAGTACTTC.

The rearrangement links TRBV9 to TRBJ1-2; 7 bases align to TRBD1. With V trimmed by 3 bases and J by 6 bases, 2 bases remained unmatched. The V gene's germline CDR1 is SGDLS and CDR2 YYNGEE. The CDR3 has 12 amino acids. The CDR3 loop is CASSATGNGYTF. For the CDR3, the DNA is TGTGCCAGCAGCGCGACAGGGAATGGCTACACCTTC. The full variable domain, with the rest looked up from reference TRBV9 and TRBJ1-2, is DSGVTQTPKHLITATGQRVTLRCSPRSGDLSVYWYQQSLDQGLQFLIQYYNGEERAKGNILERFSAQQFPDLHSELNLSSLELGDSALYFCASSATGNGYTFGSGTRLTVV.

This rearrangement joins TRBV5-1 to TRBJ2-5, with 9 bases fitting TRBD1. The CDR3 sequence is 16 residues long. Germline V gene data show CDR1 as SGHRS and CDR2 as YFSETQ. The trim removed 0 bases at V and 4 bases at J, leaving 7 bases unmatched. The CDR3 sequence: CASSLEFLGQGETQYF. CDR3 nucleotide sequence: TGCGCCAGCAGCTTGGAGTTTCTGGGACAGGGAGAGACCCAGTACTTC.

This sequence joins TRBV20-1 and TRBJ1-1; no reliable D call. The germline V gene has CDR1 DFQATT and CDR2 SNEGSKA (reference sequence). This CDR3 has 11 residues. Trimming stripped 3 bases from V and 3 bases from J, with 5 bases between. The CDR3 sequence is CSARSDTEAFF. CDR3 bases: TGCAGTGCTAGGAGCGACACTGAAGCTTTCTTT.

This clonotype occurred once. The chain joins TRBV2 to TRBJ2-7; 10 bases fit TRBD2. The V and J ends lost 6 bases and 6 bases, in that order; junction bases with no gene match: 5. The CDR3 loop spans 13 amino acids. Germline V CDR1 and CDR2: SNHLY, FYNNEI. The CDR3 DNA is TGTGCCAGCAGGGCTAGCGGGGGCTCCGAGCAGTACGTC. Protein product: CASRASGGSEQYV.

This clonotype was observed a handful of times. The chain carries TRBV7-9 and TRBJ1-6; a weak D match, TRBD1 (5 bases). V lost 5 bases and J 9 bases, leaving 20 bases between the germline ends. The germline CDR1 and CDR2 sequences are SEHNR and FQNEAQ (reference sequence). This CDR3 region has 16 residues. CDR3 DNA sequence: TGTGCCAGCAGCCGCTTGAAGGGGCCGGCTCCTTCACCCCTCCACTTT. It is translated as CASSRLKGPAPSPLHF.

The rearrangement links TRBV3-1 to TRBJ1-5, with a possible D match to TRBD1 (6 bases). The V gene's germline CDR1 is LGHDT and CDR2 YNNKEL (reference sequence). V was clipped by 3 bases and J by 8 bases, with 11 bases between them. This CDR3 has 13 residues. CDR3 sequence (DNA): TGTGCCAGCAGCCATCAACAGGGCGAGCCCCAGCATTTT. As protein: CASSHQQGEPQHF.

This clonotype was picked up many times. The J gene is TRBJ2-3, the V gene TRBV20-1, with 12 bases matching TRBD2. Germline CDR1 and CDR2: DFQATT and SNEGSKA (reference sequence). Trimming cost V 0 bases and J 0 bases; bases outside gene matches: 4. This CDR3 spans 17 amino acids. In DNA form, the CDR3 reads TGCAGTGCTAGAGAACTAGCGGGGGGCATAAGCACAGATACGCAGTATTTT. It encodes CSARELAGGISTDTQYF.

This chain connects TRBV5-1 to TRBJ2-5; 8 positions match TRBD2. The V segment lost 2 bases and the J segment 3 bases; nucleotides outside the gene matches: 6. CDR3 length equals 15 residues. Germline CDR1 SGHRS, CDR2 YFSETQ. The CDR3: CASSLSGGQEETQYF. CDR3 bases: TGCGCCAGCAGCTTAAGCGGGGGACAAGAAGAGACCCAGTACTTC.

This sequence joins TRBV7-2 and TRBJ2-7, with D uncertain. Per the germline V gene, CDR1 is SGHTA and CDR2 is FQGNSA. Trimming took 0 bases from V and 3 from J, leaving 12 bases between them. This CDR3 is built from 15 residues. The CDR3: CASSLAANSLYEQYV. CDR3 in DNA: TGTGCCAGCAGCTTAGCAGCGAACTCGCTCTACGAGCAGTACGTC.